This T cell receptor (beta chain) emerged from a study of cytomegalovirus exposure and HLA in healthy donors. Broader study findings: CMV serostatus was the only recorded immune exposure for donors.

The CDR3 is made up of 14 amino acids. Per germline, CDR1 SGDLS and CDR2 YYNGEE. The ends were cut back, 4 bases at V and 0 bases at J, with 11 bases in the middle. Remarks on this clone: The antigen is unknown.

The PCR was carried out with 60 Vbeta primers and 13 Jbeta primers. The repertoire was sequenced with immunoSEQ multiplex PCR; TCRdb's copy has only in-frame clones and lacks some. The sample yields 100,000 to 150,000 clones, 75% to 90% seen once. The specimen sequenced was PBMCs. The source is a female donor in good health and CMV-seropositive. The genes are TRBV9 and TRBJ2-7; D not certain. The CDR3 spells CASSPRSSSYEQYF. In nucleotides, the CDR3 is TGTGCCAGCAGCCCGCGGTCCTCCTCCTACGAGCAGTACTTC.